A selection of T cell receptor beta chains follows, all from one sample in a study of T cell responses to AZD1222 COVID-19 vaccine. Repertoires were generated with immunoSEQ multiplex PCR, while TCRdb's copy carries only in-frame clones and drops some. This table holds 150,000 to 200,000 clones, 90% to 95% found once. The sample here was peripheral blood, taken on day 0 of AZD1222 vaccination. Source of these receptors: an adult in good health. Each CDR3 is given with its conserved first and last residue. A D gene is named only where the DNA matches it firmly. Not all rows give a size; the values are once, few, many and, for expanded clones, a class.

J gene: TRBJ1-3
D gene: -
clone size: -
V gene: TRBV7-6
CDR3 protein: CASSSGTLKPGNTIYF
CDR3 DNA: TGTGCCAGCAGCTCCGGGACACTGAAACCTGGAAACACCATATATTTT

J gene: TRBJ2-3
D gene: -
clone size: -
V gene: TRBV9
CDR3 protein: CASSVEVHSRTDTQYF
CDR3 DNA: TGTGCCAGCAGCGTAGAGGTCCACTCGCGGACAGATACGCAGTATTTT

J gene: TRBJ1-1
D gene: -
clone size: -
V gene: TRBV29-1
CDR3 protein: CSVEVGRKGTEAFF
CDR3 DNA: TGCAGCGTTGAAGTCGGAAGGAAGGGCACTGAAGCTTTCTTT

J gene: TRBJ2-1
D gene: -
clone size: once
V gene: TRBV4-1
CDR3 protein: CASSLDGLWGEQFF
CDR3 DNA: TGCGCCAGCAGCCTGGACGGACTATGGGGTGAGCAGTTCTTC

J gene: TRBJ1-2
D gene: TRBD1
clone size: -
V gene: TRBV6-5
CDR3 protein: CASRDRLLDGGYTF
CDR3 DNA: TGTGCCAGCCGGGACAGACTTTTAGATGGGGGCTACACCTTC

J gene: TRBJ1-3
D gene: -
clone size: -
V gene: TRBV7-9
CDR3 protein: CASSLGGHPVNTIYF
CDR3 DNA: TGTGCCAGCAGCTTAGGGGGACACCCAGTAAACACCATATATTTT

J gene: TRBJ1-5
D gene: -
clone size: -
V gene: TRBV7-8
CDR3 protein: CASSLAGQPQHF
CDR3 DNA: TGTGCCAGCAGCTTAGCGGGGCAGCCCCAGCATTTT

J gene: TRBJ1-3
D gene: -
clone size: -
V gene: TRBV30
CDR3 protein: CAWRSQAGVPGNTIYF
CDR3 DNA: TGTGCCTGGAGAAGCCAAGCAGGGGTTCCTGGAAACACCATATATTTT

J gene: TRBJ1-5
D gene: -
clone size: -
V gene: TRBV19
CDR3 protein: CASSPQGSDQPQHF
CDR3 DNA: TGTGCCAGTAGTCCACAGGGATCGGATCAGCCCCAGCATTTT

J gene: TRBJ1-2
D gene: TRBD1
clone size: -
V gene: TRBV5-4
CDR3 protein: CASSTDRSYYGYTF
CDR3 DNA: TGTGCCAGCAGCACGGACAGGAGCTACTATGGCTACACCTTC

J gene: TRBJ1-5
D gene: -
clone size: -
V gene: TRBV29-1
CDR3 protein: CSVEKIERVGQPQHF
CDR3 DNA: TGCAGCGTTGAAAAGATCGAGAGGGTCGGTCAGCCCCAGCATTTT

J gene: TRBJ2-5
D gene: -
clone size: -
V gene: TRBV7-8
CDR3 protein: CASSPVLGIKETQYF
CDR3 DNA: TGTGCCAGCAGCCCGGTGTTGGGGATTAAAGAGACCCAGTACTTC

J gene: TRBJ1-6
D gene: TRBD1
clone size: -
V gene: TRBV15
CDR3 protein: CATSSLDRDNSPLHF
CDR3 DNA: TGTGCCACCAGCAGCCTGGACAGGGATAATTCACCCCTCCACTTT

J gene: TRBJ1-1
D gene: TRBD1
clone size: once
V gene: TRBV5-1
CDR3 protein: CASSLQGSNAEAFF
CDR3 DNA: TGCGCCAGCAGCTTACAGGGGAGCAACGCTGAAGCTTTCTTT